The clone carrying this TCR beta chain was detected ten times or more. Its antigen remains unidentified. This record comes from a study of regulatory T cells in long-lasting Graves disease. Arm-PCR with iRepertoire HTBI primers amplified the CDR3 regions for these TCR beta libraries. Each CDR3 protein is one row after TCRdb ran MiXCR on the multiplex PCR reads. The sample has hundreds of thousands of distinct CDR3 sequences, 9.5% to 15% seen once. Study findings and constraints: A limited number of samples was an acknowledged limitation.

CDR1 KGHSH and CDR2 LQKENI come from the germline V gene. The CDR3 totals 15 residues. Trimming removed 0 bases at V and 2 bases at J, with 8 bases between. The time point here: newly diagnosed GD, antithyroid drugs for less than 3 months. Scientists built the TCR library using RNA that was extracted from PBMCs. These data also formed part of another study, on T cells in Graves' hyperthyroidism and ophthalmopathy.

This sequence joins TRBV18 and TRBJ2-1; a possible D gene is TRBD2 (6 bases). The clonotype originates from a woman aged 30 to 39 with Graves disease. The specimen comprised peripheral blood mononuclear cells (PBMCs), sampled at new diagnosis, from a patient treated with antithyroid drugs. The CDR3 nucleotides are TGTGCCAGCTCACCACCGGGACTCACCTACAATGAGCAGTTCTTC. It codes for CASSPPGLTYNEQFF.